The 20 T cell receptor beta chains below were found in one sample sequenced in a study of T-cell memory formation after mild COVID-19. TCRdb re-called the 5' RACE reads with MiXCR, one entry per CDR3 protein. The sample gives some 210,000 distinct CDR3 sequences, under 30% of which show up once; roughly an eighth is in the top ten. Material for sequencing was PBMCs or a T cell subset sorted from them (not recorded which). These receptors were obtained from an adult woman who had mild COVID-19 (a few samples of this study predate the infection). Cell type and time point are not known.

This clonotype was observed a few times. This chain connects TRBV2 to TRBJ2-4; D remains unclear. V shed 1 base and J shed 6 bases, with 7 bases lying between them. Germline V gene data show CDR1 as SNHLY and CDR2 as FYNNEI. The CDR3 has 13 residues. The CDR3, as DNA: TGTGCCAGCAGTGAAGGGGTTCGAAACATTCAGTACTTC. Translating it yields CASSEGVRNIQYF.

V gene TRBV5-8 combines with J gene TRBJ1-3; D gene unclear. V was cut by 1 base and J by 0 bases, with 8 bases left in between. The CDR3 contains 15 residues. Looked up from germline, CDR1 is SGHTS and CDR2 is YDEGEE. CDR3 loop: CASSLREDSGNTIYF. The CDR3 DNA reads as TGTGCCAGCAGCTTGCGGGAGGACTCTGGAAACACCATATATTTT.

This clonotype was counted between two and nine times. This chain uses TRBV18 with TRBJ2-3; tentative D call: TRBD2 (5 bases). The CDR3 contains 16 residues. Trimming removed 3 bases from V and 6 bases from J, with 19 bases in between. Germline lookup yields CDR1 KGHSH and CDR2 LQKENI. The CDR3 bases are TGTGCCAGCTCACCCCGAGAGGGCCCACTGGCGGATACGCAGTATTTT. Translated: CASSPREGPLADTQYF.

This clonotype was detected only a few times. This chain joins TRBV9 and TRBJ1-1, with 7 bases matching TRBD1. The CDR3 covers 17 residues. V gave up 0 bases and J gave up 0 bases; unmatched junction bases: 8. CDR1 SGDLS and CDR2 YYNGEE come from the germline V gene. In DNA form, the CDR3 reads TGTGCCAGCAGCGTAGAGGGGGGGGGACAGATGAACACTGAAGCTTTCTTT. Translating it yields CASSVEGGGQMNTEAFF.

The chain uses TRBV11-2 and TRBJ2-1, with TRBD2 identical over 12 bases. Germline-derived CDR1 and CDR2 are SGHAT and FQNNGV. The J segment lost 3 bases and the V segment lost 5 bases, leaving 8 bases of the junction unmatched. CDR3 length equals 17 residues. CDR3 amino acids: CASSPRATSGGYNEQFF. The CDR3 region has the DNA TGTGCCAGCAGCCCCCGGGCGACTAGCGGGGGCTACAATGAGCAGTTCTTC.

The chain uses TRBV12-3 or TRBV12-4 and TRBJ2-7; D may be TRBD2 (6 bases). The CDR3 is 14 amino acids. The ends were cut back, 6 bases at V and 0 bases at J, with 12 bases in the middle. CDR3 sequence reads: CASSLDGSSYEQYF. CDR3 DNA: TGTGCCAGCAGCCTGGACGGGAGCTCCTACGAGCAGTACTTC.

V usage is TRBV14 and J usage is TRBJ1-2; D is possibly TRBD1 (6 bases). V was cut by 5 bases and J by 0 bases, with 16 bases left in between. The length of the CDR3 is 16 residues. Germline V gives CDR1 SGHDN, CDR2 FVKESK. The CDR3 here is CASSSGQLKANYGYTF. CDR3 DNA sequence: TGTGCCAGCAGCTCCGGACAGCTTAAAGCTAACTATGGCTACACCTTC.

In nucleotides, the CDR3 is TGTGCCAGCAGTGTAGGACAGGGCGGCTTCGACGAGCAGTACTTC. Encoded protein: CASSVGQGGFDEQYF. This chain uses TRBV6-5 with TRBJ2-7; the match to TRBD1 covers 8 bases. Unmatched junction bases numbered 11, after V lost 5 bases and J lost 5 bases. Germline CDR1 and CDR2: MNHEY and SVGAGI. This CDR3 spans 15 amino acids.

This chain connects TRBV7-2 to TRBJ1-5; D is possibly TRBD1 (5 bases). Germline values: CDR1 SGHTA, CDR2 FQGNSA. V was clipped by 7 bases and J by 2 bases, with 9 bases between them. The CDR3 has 13 amino acids. In DNA form, the CDR3 reads TGTGCCAGCAAGGGGTATGGCAATCAGCCCCAGCATTTT. It codes for CASKGYGNQPQHF. Full variable domain (missing parts from reference TRBV7-2 and TRBJ1-5): GAGVSQSPSNKVTEKGKDVELRCDPISGHTALYWYRQSLGQGLEFLIYFQGNSAPDKSGLPSDRFSAERTGGSVSTLTIQRTQQEDSAVYLCASKGYGNQPQHFGDGTRLSIL.

V gene TRBV5-4 combines with J gene TRBJ1-1; no firm D call. This CDR3 comprises 15 residues. Per the germline V gene, CDR1 is SGHNT and CDR2 is YYREEE (reference sequence). Between the trimmed V and J ends, which lost 0 bases and 1 base, there was a span of 10 bases. CDR3 residues: CASSLGARENTEAFF. CDR3 nucleotide sequence: TGTGCCAGCAGCTTGGGGGCTAGGGAGAACACTGAAGCTTTCTTT.

This clonotype was counted a few times. CDR3 coding DNA: TGTGCCAGCAGCGTAGTCCCCGACAGGAAAAACACTGAAGCTTTCTTT. Protein sequence: CASSVVPDRKNTEAFF. The chain employs TRBV9 and TRBJ1-1; a possible D gene is TRBD1 (6 bases). Germline assignment: CDR1 SGDLS and CDR2 YYNGEE. The CDR3 contains 16 residues. V gave up 0 bases and J gave up 2 bases, with 14 bases separating them.

This clonotype was detected a few times. V usage is TRBV12-3 or TRBV12-4 and J usage is TRBJ2-2; the D is unclear. This CDR3 comprises 18 residues. The germline V and J ends were trimmed by 2 bases and 0 bases, with 16 bases remaining between them. The CDR3 region has the DNA TGTGCCAGCAGTTTAAGGGCCATCAGGTTTACGAACACCGGGGAGCTGTTTTTT. Amino acids: CASSLRAIRFTNTGELFF.

The chain carries TRBV29-1 and TRBJ2-5; no firm D call. The germline V and J ends were trimmed by 3 bases and 5 bases, with 10 bases remaining between them. This CDR3 is 12 amino acids long. The germline V gene has CDR1 SQVTM and CDR2 ANQGSEA. CDR3 nucleotides: TGCAGCGTTGATAGTCGCACGGAGACCCAGTACTTC. It translates to CSVDSRTETQYF.

This clonotype was detected only a few times. The chain is built from TRBV24-1 and TRBJ2-7; D perhaps matches TRBD1 (6 bases). In germline, CDR1 is KGHDR, CDR2 SFDVKD. The CDR3 totals 12 residues. The germline V and J ends were trimmed by 0 bases and 7 bases, with 6 bases remaining between them. CDR3 region: CATSDLRGEQYF. The CDR3 bases are TGTGCCACCAGTGATTTGAGGGGGGAGCAGTACTTC.

The V gene is TRBV11-2, the J gene TRBJ2-1; D unclear. The length of the CDR3 is 13 residues. Trimming cost V 0 bases and J 4 bases, with 4 bases left between them. Germline values: CDR1 SGHAT, CDR2 FQNNGV. The CDR3 spells CASSLELYNEQFF. For the CDR3, the DNA is TGTGCCAGCAGCTTAGAGTTATACAATGAGCAGTTCTTC.

This clonotype appeared a few times. Germline is not matched at one junction end, which may reflect a read error. The chain joins TRBV12-3 or TRBV12-4 to TRBJ2-7; 7 positions agree with TRBD1. The CDR3 has 12 amino acids. The CDR3 nucleotides are TGTGCCAGCAGTTTGATCCCGGGACAGTGCGGCTTC. Translated: CASSLIPGQCGF.

This clonotype was found a few times. V and J are TRBV24-1 and TRBJ2-7; tentative D call: TRBD1 (6 bases). Germline CDR1 reads KGHDR; CDR2 reads SFDVKD. The ends were cut back, 6 bases at V and 6 bases at J, with 17 bases in the middle. CDR3 length equals 14 residues. The CDR3 protein is CATSPGAGAGEQYF. The DNA for the CDR3 is TGTGCCACCAGTCCCGGGGCAGGGGCTGGCGAGCAGTACTTC.

The chain employs TRBV5-6 and TRBJ2-3, with D possibly being TRBD1 or TRBD2 (5 bases each). Trimming cost V 4 bases and J 6 bases, with 21 bases left between them. CDR3 size: 16 residues. Germline assignment: CDR1 SGHDT and CDR2 YYEEEE. CDR3 in amino acids: CASSDLRGEPGDTQYF. The CDR3 coding sequence is TGTGCCAGCAGCGACCTGAGGGGAGAGCCAGGGGATACGCAGTATTTT.

The chain uses TRBV7-3 and TRBJ1-1; D is perhaps TRBD1 (5 bases). Trimming pared 3 bases from V and 4 bases from J, leaving 12 bases between. The CDR3 contains 14 residues. The germline CDR1 and CDR2 sequences are SGHTA and FQGTGA. CDR3 region: CASSFDSAGTEAFF. For the CDR3, the DNA is TGTGCCAGCAGCTTCGACAGTGCGGGCACTGAAGCTTTCTTT.

The V and J genes are TRBV20-1 and TRBJ2-3; a possible D gene is TRBD2 (6 bases). Germline V gene lookup returns CDR1 DFQATT and CDR2 SNEGSKA (reference sequence). This CDR3 has 15 residues. The ends were cut back, 5 bases at V and 0 bases at J, with 15 bases in the middle. The CDR3 DNA is TGCAGTGCTGGGCCTAGCGATCCTAGCACAGATACGCAGTATTTT. Residues: CSAGPSDPSTDTQYF.